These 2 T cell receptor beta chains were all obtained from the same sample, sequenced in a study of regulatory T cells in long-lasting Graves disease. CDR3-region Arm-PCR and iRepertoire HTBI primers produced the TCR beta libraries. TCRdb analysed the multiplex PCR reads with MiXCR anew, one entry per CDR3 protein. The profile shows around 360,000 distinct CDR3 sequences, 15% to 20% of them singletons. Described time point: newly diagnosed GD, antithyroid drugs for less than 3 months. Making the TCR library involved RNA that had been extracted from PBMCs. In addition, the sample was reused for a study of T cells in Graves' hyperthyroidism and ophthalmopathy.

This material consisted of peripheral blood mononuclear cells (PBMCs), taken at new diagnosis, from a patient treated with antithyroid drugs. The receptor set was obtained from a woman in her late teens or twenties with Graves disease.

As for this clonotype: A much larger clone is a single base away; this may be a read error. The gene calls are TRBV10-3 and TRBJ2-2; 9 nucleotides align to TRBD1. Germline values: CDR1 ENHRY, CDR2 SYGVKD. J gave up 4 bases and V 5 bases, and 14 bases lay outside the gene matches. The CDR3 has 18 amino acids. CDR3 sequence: CAISRPPPDRGGTGELFF. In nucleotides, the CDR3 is TGTGCCATCAGTCGACCTCCCCCGGACAGGGGAGGCACCGGGGAGCTGTTTTTT.

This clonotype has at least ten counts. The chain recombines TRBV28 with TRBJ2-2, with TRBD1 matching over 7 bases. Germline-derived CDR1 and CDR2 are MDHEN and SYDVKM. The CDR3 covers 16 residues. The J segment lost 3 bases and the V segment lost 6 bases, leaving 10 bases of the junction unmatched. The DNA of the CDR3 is TGTGCCAGCAGCCCAATACAGGGGAAGTACACCGGGGAGCTGTTTTTT. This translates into CASSPIQGKYTGELFF.